The rows below give T cell receptor beta chains drawn from one sample of a study of a mutant IDH1 vaccine in newly diagnosed glioma. The assay was immunoSEQ multiplex PCR, and TCRdb's table has in-frame clones only and misses some. The data hold tens of thousands of clones, with under 85% observed a single time. These receptors have no known antigen. Sequenced here: PBMCs, sampled from a glioma patient whose treatment included an IDH1 peptide vaccine. The receptors stem from a man aged 25-45 years with glioma. CDR3s include the opening cysteine and the closing phenylalanine or tryptophan. The D gene is left open where the match is weak. The size field is filled for only some rows; it gives once, few, many or a size class.

clone size	J gene	V gene	D gene	CDR3 protein	CDR3 DNA
NA	TRBJ2-7	TRBV4-2	NA	CASSPTPGLTYEQYF	TGTGCCAGCAGCCCAACTCCGGGACTTACCTACGAGCAGTACTTC
NA	TRBJ1-3	TRBV30	TRBD1	CAWTRGTGGIGNTIYF	TGTGCCTGGACCAGGGGGACAGGGGGGATTGGAAACACCATATATTTT
NA	TRBJ2-1	TRBV11-3	NA	CASSPGQGREAHNEQFF	TGTGCCAGCAGCCCTGGGCAGGGACGGGAAGCCCACAATGAGCAGTTCTTC
NA	TRBJ2-7	TRBV28	NA	CASSLWASSYEQYF	TGTGCCAGCAGTTTATGGGCGAGCTCCTACGAGCAGTACTTC
once	TRBJ1-4	TRBV5-6	NA	CASSSGITGRNEKLFF	TGTGCCAGCAGCTCGGGAATAACAGGGAGGAATGAAAAACTGTTTTTT
NA	TRBJ1-2	TRBV7-3	TRBD1	CASSSPTGQGYTF	TGTGCCAGCAGCTCCCCGACAGGGCAAGGCTACACCTTC
NA	TRBJ2-7	TRBV7-9	TRBD1	CASSPRDRGYEQYF	TGTGCCAGCAGCCCTCGGGACAGGGGCTACGAGCAGTACTTC
NA	TRBJ1-1	TRBV5-4	TRBD1	CASSFHRGTMNTEAFF	TGTGCCAGCAGCTTTCACAGGGGAACTATGAACACTGAAGCTTTCTTT
NA	TRBJ2-1	TRBV11-2	TRBD2	CASSLASGGGNEQFF	TGTGCCAGCAGCTTAGCTAGCGGGGGAGGAAATGAGCAGTTCTTC
NA	TRBJ1-1	TRBV30	NA	CAWSYTKDTEAFF	TGTGCCTGGAGTTACACGAAGGACACTGAAGCTTTCTTT
NA	TRBJ1-2	TRBV19	NA	CASTLTGGWDGYTF	TGTGCCAGTACCCTCACGGGAGGTTGGGATGGCTACACCTTC
NA	TRBJ2-6	TRBV5-1	NA	CASSLGDSGANVLTF	TGCGCCAGCAGCTTGGGGGATTCTGGGGCCAACGTCCTGACTTTC
NA	TRBJ1-1	TRBV4-1	NA	CASSQTGGQSRVTEAFF	TGCGCCAGCAGCCAAACGGGAGGGCAAAGTAGAGTCACTGAAGCTTTCTTT
NA	TRBJ2-7	TRBV30	NA	CAWNIGGAREQYF	TGTGCCTGGAACATTGGGGGGGCCCGCGAGCAGTACTTC
NA	TRBJ1-2	TRBV5-4	TRBD1	CASTVTGGGYTF	TGTGCCAGCACCGTGACAGGGGGAGGCTACACCTTC
few	TRBJ1-1	TRBV30	TRBD1	CAWTTIGQGFVHPDLGAFF	TGTGCCTGGACAACGATAGGACAGGGGTTTGTCCACCCCGACCTCGGGGCTTTCTTT
NA	TRBJ2-7	TRBV7-2	NA	CASSLQRQVYEQYF	TGTGCCAGCAGCTTACAGAGACAGGTCTACGAGCAGTACTTC
NA	TRBJ1-1	TRBV5-4	NA	CASSSTVNTEAFF	TGTGCCAGCAGCTCGACAGTGAACACTGAAGCTTTCTTT
once	TRBJ1-2	TRBV2	NA	CASSEVRTFYGYTF	TGTGCCAGCAGTGAAGTCAGGACCTTCTATGGCTACACCTTC
NA	TRBJ2-2	TRBV6-4	NA	CASSWTPNTGELFF	TGTGCCAGCAGTTGGACACCCAATACCGGGGAGCTGTTTTTT
NA	TRBJ2-3	TRBV5-4	NA	CASSLGRGSGADTQYF	TGTGCCAGCAGCTTGGGCCGGGGAAGTGGAGCAGATACGCAGTATTTT
NA	TRBJ1-6	TRBV2	NA	CASSRIEGNSPLHF	TGTGCCAGCAGCAGGATTGAGGGTAATTCACCCCTCCACTTT
NA	TRBJ2-1	TRBV27	TRBD2	CASSFGLAGEQFF	TGTGCCAGCAGTTTCGGACTAGCGGGAGAGCAGTTCTTC
NA	TRBJ2-2	TRBV7-9	NA	CASSPTPGHYTGELFF	TGTGCCAGCAGCCCCACGCCGGGACACTACACCGGGGAGCTGTTTTTT
NA	TRBJ1-2	TRBV11-2	NA	CASSSLERAPGRYGYTF	TGTGCCAGCAGCTCGTTGGAGAGGGCACCAGGTCGCTATGGCTACACCTTC
NA	TRBJ1-1	TRBV6-4	NA	CASSDSWYRVNTEAFF	TGTGCCAGCAGTGACTCTTGGTACAGGGTGAACACTGAAGCTTTCTTT
NA	TRBJ2-7	TRBV10-3	NA	CAISGRGYEQYF	TGTGCCATCTCCGGCAGGGGATACGAGCAGTACTTC
NA	TRBJ1-1	TRBV5-4	NA	CASSRWAGGGTEAFF	TGTGCCAGCAGCAGGTGGGCAGGAGGGGGGACTGAAGCTTTCTTT
NA	TRBJ1-4	TRBV5-4	TRBD1	CASSTGGQGDEKLFF	TGTGCCAGCAGCACGGGAGGACAGGGTGATGAAAAACTGTTTTTT
once	TRBJ1-1	TRBV9	NA	CASSPGRPTEAFF	TGTGCCAGCAGCCCCGGTCGACCCACTGAAGCTTTCTTT
NA	TRBJ2-2	TRBV4-2	TRBD2	CASSRRGTSGGTGELFF	TGTGCCAGCAGCCGACGAGGGACTAGCGGGGGCACCGGGGAGCTGTTTTTT
NA	TRBJ1-4	TRBV18	TRBD1	CASSRTGVEKLFF	TGTGCCAGCTCTCGGACAGGAGTTGAAAAACTGTTTTTT
NA	TRBJ1-1	TRBV11-2	NA	CASSLYVGGGEAFF	TGTGCCAGCAGCTTATATGTCGGGGGAGGTGAAGCTTTCTTT
NA	TRBJ1-1	TRBV5-1	NA	CASSFRRDTEAFF	TGCGCCAGCAGCTTTCGAAGGGACACTGAAGCTTTCTTT
NA	TRBJ1-4	TRBV19	NA	CASGNLGRELDNEKLFF	TGTGCCAGTGGGAATCTGGGACGGGAACTCGATAATGAAAAACTGTTTTTT
NA	TRBJ2-7	TRBV13	NA	CASSLRYRSYEQYF	TGTGCCAGCAGCTTGCGATACAGATCCTACGAGCAGTACTTC
NA	TRBJ2-1	TRBV14	TRBD1	CASSQFRQGQDEQFF	TGTGCCAGCAGCCAGTTTAGACAGGGTCAGGATGAGCAGTTCTTC
once	TRBJ2-2	TRBV28	NA	CASSSQTRTGELFF	TGTGCCAGCAGTTCCCAAACTAGAACTGGGGAGCTGTTTTTT
NA	TRBJ2-3	TRBV6-5	NA	CASSTSFRDTQYF	TGTGCCAGCAGTACCTCCTTCAGGGATACGCAGTATTTT
few	TRBJ1-1	TRBV5-1	NA	CASSPTTGNTEAFF	TGCGCCAGCAGCCCAACCACGGGGAACACTGAAGCTTTCTTT
NA	TRBJ2-1	TRBV7-7	NA	CASSLMNGGLDNEQFF	TGTGCCAGCAGCTTAATGAACGGGGGATTGGACAATGAGCAGTTCTTC
NA	TRBJ2-5	TRBV5-4	TRBD2	CASSLGLAGALEETQYF	TGTGCCAGCAGCTTGGGCCTAGCGGGGGCCCTTGAGGAGACCCAGTACTTC
NA	TRBJ2-7	TRBV7-2	NA	CASSFGREPGYEQYF	TGTGCCAGCAGCTTCGGTAGGGAGCCTGGGTACGAGCAGTACTTC
NA	TRBJ2-2	TRBV19	NA	CASSTRNTGELFF	TGTGCCAGTAGTACGAGGAACACCGGGGAGCTGTTTTTT
NA	TRBJ2-7	TRBV27	NA	CASSLLHGDEQYF	TGTGCCAGCAGTCTCCTACACGGGGACGAGCAGTACTTC
NA	TRBJ2-3	TRBV6-6	NA	CASSSSTDTQYF	TGTGCCAGCAGTTCTAGCACAGATACGCAGTATTTT
NA	TRBJ2-3	TRBV27	TRBD2	CASSFDPGGAGSTDTQYF	TGTGCCAGCAGCTTCGACCCGGGGGGGGCGGGTAGCACAGATACGCAGTATTTT
NA	TRBJ1-5	TRBV27	NA	CASGQPQHF	TGTGCCAGCGGACAGCCCCAGCATTTT
NA	TRBJ2-7	TRBV4-1	TRBD1	CASSLTGSSYEQYF	TGCGCCAGCAGCTTGACAGGGAGCTCCTACGAGCAGTACTTC
NA	TRBJ2-7	TRBV15	NA	CATSRDIQRLQQYF	TGTGCCACCAGCAGAGATATTCAGCGGCTGCAGCAGTACTTC
NA	TRBJ1-4	TRBV19	NA	CASSRVGRSNEKLFF	TGTGCCAGTAGTAGAGTGGGTCGTAGTAATGAAAAACTGTTTTTT
NA	TRBJ2-7	TRBV6-1	TRBD2	CASSPGLAGYEQYF	TGTGCCAGCAGCCCGGGACTAGCGGGGTACGAGCAGTACTTC
NA	TRBJ2-2	TRBV28	NA	CASSFRDGRGELFF	TGTGCCAGCAGTTTTAGGGATGGACGCGGGGAGCTGTTTTTT
NA	TRBJ2-1	TRBV29-1	TRBD1	CSVLTGQGRYNEQFF	TGCAGCGTTCTTACCGGACAGGGAAGATACAATGAGCAGTTCTTC
NA	TRBJ1-2	TRBV7-8	TRBD1	CASSLDRAYGYTF	TGTGCCAGCAGTTTGGACAGGGCCTATGGCTACACCTTC
NA	TRBJ2-1	TRBV19	NA	CASRARESSYNEQFF	TGTGCCAGTAGGGCTCGGGAGAGCTCCTACAATGAGCAGTTCTTC
NA	TRBJ2-3	TRBV29-1	NA	CSVEDLFTDTQYF	TGCAGCGTTGAAGATCTGTTCACAGATACGCAGTATTTT
NA	TRBJ1-3	TRBV7-6	NA	CASSSQSPKEGRLSNTIYF	TGTGCCAGCAGCTCCCAAAGCCCCAAAGAGGGGAGGTTATCAAACACCATATATTTT
NA	TRBJ2-7	TRBV7-2	NA	CASSLGGGLSYEQYF	TGTGCCAGCAGCTTAGGTGGGGGACTCTCCTACGAGCAGTACTTC